The 8 T cell receptor beta chains reported below all come from one sample, sequenced in a study of T cell repertoires in cytomegalovirus infection. TCRdb re-called the reads through MiXCR, storing one row per CDR3 protein. The repertoire includes about 740,000 distinct CDR3 sequences, 35% to 45% of them detected once, and 2.8% sits in the top ten. Sequenced sample: PBMCs. The receptors derive from a human donor in good health (CMV status not recorded). Some clones in this sample may be carry-over from other donors' samples.

The rearrangement joins TRBV27 to TRBJ1-1; unclear D gene. Germline V lookup: CDR1 MNHEY, CDR2 SMNVEV (reference sequence). The V and J ends lost 8 bases and 0 bases respectively, with 16 bases between them. The CDR3 consists of 15 residues. CDR3 sequence: CASSPFGVLNTEAFF. DNA for the CDR3: TGTGCCAGCTCCCCATTCGGGGTTCTGAACACTGAAGCTTTCTTT.

The chain is built from TRBV28 and TRBJ2-7; D perhaps matches TRBD1 (8 bases). CDR3 length: 13 residues. V was shortened by 8 bases and J by 6 bases, with 17 bases between the two germline ends. Germline V gene sequence: CDR1 MDHEN, CDR2 SYDVKM. The CDR3 nucleotides are TGTGCCAGCCCCTACAGGGGGGGGGGCGAGCAGTACTTC. This encodes CASPYRGGGEQYF.

This clonotype occurred many times. The chain couples TRBV19 to TRBJ1-3; possible D gene TRBD1, 5 bases. V shed 5 bases and J shed 8 bases, with 16 bases lying between them. This CDR3 has 14 residues. Germline CDR1 LNHDA, CDR2 SQIVND (reference sequence). Written as DNA, the CDR3 is TGTGCCAGTAGTCTCCAGGGCATCGGACACACCATATATTTT. Translated: CASSLQGIGHTIYF. Supplemented by reference TRBV19 and TRBJ1-3, the full variable domain reads DGGITQSPKYLFRKEGQNVTLSCEQNLNHDAMYWYRQDPGQGLRLIYYSQIVNDFQKGDIAEGYSVSREKKESFPLTVTSAQKNPTAFYLCASSLQGIGHTIYFGEGSWLTVV.

V gene TRBV20-1 combines with J gene TRBJ2-1; D might be TRBD1 (5 bases). V was pared by 1 base and J by 8 bases, with 12 bases between. CDR3 length: 13 residues. Per germline, CDR1 DFQATT and CDR2 SNEGSKA (reference sequence). The CDR3 here is CSARVAGLDEQFF. The CDR3 DNA reads TGCAGTGCTAGAGTTGCAGGGTTGGATGAGCAGTTCTTC.

In regard to this clonotype: At one end the junction does not follow the germline gene, possibly because of a read error. The chain couples TRBV12-3 or TRBV12-4 to TRBJ2-7; the D is unclear. The CDR3 loop spans 13 amino acids. The CDR3 bases are TGTGCCAGCAGTTTTCTCCGATCCTACGCGCAGTACTTC. Amino acids: CASSFLRSYAQYF.

V usage is TRBV6-5 and J usage is TRBJ2-1; D remains ambiguous. V lost 2 bases to trimming and J lost 9 bases, with 14 bases between them. Per germline, CDR1 MNHEY and CDR2 SVGAGI. The CDR3 loop spans 14 amino acids. In nucleotides, the CDR3 is TGTGCCAGCAGTTACGGGCCCCGGGCCGGTGAGCAGTTCTTC. This translates into CASSYGPRAGEQFF.

This chain connects TRBV10-2 to TRBJ2-7; D is unresolved. This CDR3 is 12 amino acids long. Germline V lookup: CDR1 WSHSY, CDR2 SAAADI. The V end lost 10 bases, the J end lost 5 bases, and 15 bases lay between the germline ends. DNA of the CDR3: TGCGCCATAGGACGGGTCGACAACGAGCAGTACTTC. Amino acids: CAIGRVDNEQYF.

The rearrangement links TRBV28 to TRBJ2-7; D is perhaps TRBD1 (5 bases). V was shortened by 6 bases and J by 2 bases, with 14 bases between the two germline ends. Germline loops: CDR1 MDHEN, CDR2 SYDVKM. The CDR3 length is 14 residues. CDR3 bases: TGTGCCAGCAGAGACAGCCAACAAACCTACGAGCAGTACTTC. It specifies CASRDSQQTYEQYF.